This T cell receptor (beta chain) is from a study of Ad26.COV2.S vaccination and SARS-CoV-2 variants. Study information: Within the COV1001 Ad26.COV2.S trial arm, the donor was enrolled.

The CDR3 is 14 amino acids. CDR1 LGHNA and CDR2 YNFKEQ come from the germline V gene. Deletions cut 4 bases from V and 6 bases from J, with 15 bases between. Method: immunoSEQ multiplex PCR; TCRdb's copy keeps in-frame clones and lacks some. Of hundreds of thousands of clones listed, roughly 90% were seen once; the top ten hold approximately 1.5%. The treatment here: some 19 received Ad26.COV2.S at low or high dose, single or two shots; about 5 received placebo; per-sample allocation not given. Following the first vaccine or placebo injection, samples were taken on day 63. The clonotype comes from a person between 18 and 65 years old who received the Ad26.COV2.S COVID-19 vaccine or a placebo. The chain joins TRBV4-2 to TRBJ1-1; D might be TRBD1 (5 bases). The material was peripheral blood, obtained in a trial of Ad26.COV2.S vaccine versus placebo. CDR3 loop: CASSPSGVVAEAFF. The CDR3, as DNA: TGTGCCAGCAGCCCGTCGGGGGTTGTCGCTGAAGCTTTCTTT.